Following are 2 T cell receptor beta chains from one sample sequenced in a study of T cell changes during pregnancy in multiple sclerosis. Data came from immunoSEQ multiplex PCR; TCRdb stores just in-frame clones and leaves some out. The table includes more than 55,000 clones, 80% to 95% detected once. The material sequenced was peripheral blood, taken in the first trimester of pregnancy. The origin of the receptors is a female donor with multiple sclerosis, enrolled in a pregnancy study.

The chain joins TRBV19 to TRBJ1-5, with D tentatively TRBD1 (5 bases). Germline V CDR1 and CDR2: LNHDA, SQIVND (reference sequence). This CDR3 is built from 15 residues. V lost 5 bases to trimming and J lost 2 bases, with 13 bases between them. The CDR3 DNA is TGTGCCAGTAGTCGCCAGGGTTTCGGCAATCAGCCCCAGCATTTT. This gives the protein CASSRQGFGNQPQHF.

The rearrangement uses TRBV13 and TRBJ1-3; D possibly corresponds to TRBD1 (6 bases). The CDR3 length is 14 residues. CDR1 PRHDT and CDR2 FYEKMQ come from the germline V gene (reference sequence). V shed 6 bases and J shed 0 bases, with 9 bases lying between them. Written as DNA, the CDR3 is TGTGCCAGCAGGGGACAAATCTCTGGAAACACCATATATTTT. This sequence encodes CASRGQISGNTIYF.